A selection of T cell receptor beta chains follows, all from one sample in a study of blood T cell repertoires in COVID-19. The assay was immunoSEQ multiplex PCR, and TCRdb's table has in-frame clones only and misses some. The sample records some 390,000 clones, 80% to 90% being singletons. Material: PBMCs or T cells enriched from blood (not recorded which). These receptors were taken from a man aged 30 to 45 who had recovered from COVID-19. Each CDR3 is given with its conserved first and last residue. The D gene is left open where the match is weak. Size values are once, few and many counts, or a class for expanded clones, and some rows have none.

clone_size,d_call,j_call,v_call,cdr3_aa
NA,NA,TRBJ2-2,TRBV7-9,CASSLYTGMNTGELFF
NA,NA,TRBJ2-7,TRBV6-5,CASTPAGYSYEQYF
NA,TRBD2,TRBJ2-7,TRBV2,CASSGTSQKSYEQYF
NA,NA,TRBJ1-2,TRBV19,CASSKRGAGAPNYGYTF
once,TRBD1,TRBJ1-6,TRBV9,CASSVGSGGIDNSPLHF
NA,TRBD1,TRBJ2-2,TRBV18,CASSPQAGQAPNTGELFF
few,NA,TRBJ1-1,TRBV10-3,CATFSGAVTEAFF
NA,TRBD1,TRBJ2-4,TRBV7-9,CASSTPGTEIAKNIQYF
NA,NA,TRBJ2-3,TRBV5-1,CASSFGQIDTDTQYF
NA,NA,TRBJ2-1,TRBV7-9,CASSGENEQFF
NA,TRBD2,TRBJ2-7,TRBV27,CASSRGGRYEQYF
NA,TRBD1,TRBJ1-1,TRBV19,CASSATGVGNTEAFF
NA,TRBD2,TRBJ2-7,TRBV3-1/TRBV3-2,CASSGLAGLYEQYF
NA,TRBD1,TRBJ1-1,TRBV6-5,CASRTGQGFTEAFF
many,NA,TRBJ1-5,TRBV28,CASSSTGPQHF
NA,TRBD2,TRBJ2-2,TRBV9,CASSARLAGTTGELFF
NA,TRBD1,TRBJ2-1,TRBV9,CASSMTGGGNEQFF
NA,NA,TRBJ1-5,TRBV30,CAWSPRGGTYQPQHF
NA,NA,TRBJ2-3,TRBV7-4,CASSSYRASSTDTQYF
NA,NA,TRBJ2-7,TRBV28,CASSTYEQYF
NA,TRBD1,TRBJ1-3,TRBV9,CASSPSPSQGYGNTIYF
NA,NA,TRBJ1-4,TRBV28,CASSPPPGQADEKLFF
NA,TRBD1,TRBJ2-2,TRBV6-2/TRBV6-3,CASSRQGYDTGELFF
NA,TRBD2,TRBJ2-5,TRBV7-6,CASSSRTSGRVGETQYF
NA,TRBD2,TRBJ2-3,TRBV3-1/TRBV3-2,CASSPSGKGDTQYF
NA,NA,TRBJ2-2,TRBV7-5,CVRSLDTGELFF
NA,NA,TRBJ1-2,TRBV5-6,CASSLTLTANYGYTF
NA,TRBD1,TRBJ1-3,TRBV3-1/TRBV3-2,CASSQVGTAGNTIYF
NA,TRBD1,TRBJ1-5,TRBV4-1,CASSQESTGEPNQPQHF
NA,TRBD1,TRBJ1-5,TRBV3-1/TRBV3-2,CASSQDRGPNQPQHF
NA,TRBD1,TRBJ2-7,TRBV7-8,CASSSNSLADREPYEQYF
NA,NA,TRBJ2-3,TRBV5-8,CASSTQVEVDTQYF
NA,TRBD1,TRBJ2-7,TRBV28,CASGSLPGQGPRHEQYF
NA,NA,TRBJ2-1,TRBV6-1,CASSEVGYSSYNEQFF
NA,TRBD1,TRBJ2-6,TRBV28,CASSTGGSGSGANVLTF
NA,NA,TRBJ2-4,TRBV18,CASSTYGSAKNIQYF
NA,TRBD2,TRBJ2-1,TRBV19,CASSRRTSYNEQFF
once,TRBD1,TRBJ1-4,TRBV19,CASSIIRDRAEKLFF
NA,TRBD1,TRBJ1-2,TRBV27,CASSLDYRGNYGYTF
NA,NA,TRBJ2-7,TRBV5-1,CASSSTDSYEQYF
NA,NA,TRBJ2-1,TRBV6-1,CASSAHGSGGFSNEQFF
once,NA,TRBJ2-7,TRBV7-6,CASSLTEISVAYEQYF
NA,NA,TRBJ2-1,TRBV18,CASSRPGLQYDEQFF
few,NA,TRBJ1-4,TRBV30,CAWGIKGKPSNEKLFF
NA,NA,TRBJ1-2,TRBV7-2,CASSLVAGAEYYGYTF
few,TRBD1,TRBJ1-2,TRBV6-1,CASSETGQMNYGYTF
NA,NA,TRBJ2-2,TRBV3-1/TRBV3-2,CASSDISGYTGELFF
NA,TRBD2,TRBJ2-5,TRBV24-1,CATSDFQRGHQETQYF
NA,NA,TRBJ2-1,TRBV4-1,CASSQVKGDNEQFF
NA,NA,TRBJ2-1,TRBV10-3,CAISERDSRGLFF
once,NA,TRBJ1-1,TRBV19,CASSGDGTSNTEAFF
NA,NA,TRBJ2-5,TRBV19,CASRPRPGETQYF
once,TRBD1,TRBJ1-1,TRBV7-9,CASSHLQGANTEAFF
NA,NA,TRBJ1-2,TRBV18,CASSPSKGGQGSYGYTF
NA,NA,TRBJ1-3,TRBV28,CACGGGQHSGNTIYF
NA,NA,TRBJ2-7,TRBV11-3,CASSLEMGQAAGEQYF
NA,NA,TRBJ2-2,TRBV12-3/TRBV12-4,CASRQTRTGELFF
NA,TRBD1,TRBJ2-4,TRBV28,CASSRLGRGLYIQYF
NA,TRBD2,TRBJ2-7,TRBV3-1/TRBV3-2,CASSPPGTSQYEQYF